The TCR beta chain described here comes from a study of human T cells and chemical hapten exposure. For the library, individual cDNA molecules each received unique molecular identifiers. How the authors handled the data: Sequenced samples showed a median of around 100,000 TCRs each, with counts running from approximately 21,000 to 630,000. TCRdb re-called the RACE reads through MiXCR, storing one row per CDR3 protein. The V and J calls, along with clone size, are taken from TCRdb and not from the paper's own processing. The sample shows around 70,000 distinct CDR3 sequences, around 6.1% of them seen only once. Time point denoted: healthy volunteer bleed at 6 weeks. Total RNA came from unfractionated whole blood. Many counts were recorded for this clonotype. This CDR3 contains 11 residues. V was trimmed by 2 bases and J by 5 bases, leaving 4 bases between them. CDR1 LGHNT and CDR2 FRNRAP come from the germline V gene.

The source material was whole blood. The chain has TRBV12-5 and TRBJ2-7, with D unclear. The TCR originated in a female donor in good health. Some clones in this sample may be carry-over from other donors' samples. CDR3 protein: CASGLLHEQYF. CDR3 in DNA: TGTGCTAGTGGTTTGCTTCACGAGCAGTACTTC. Full variable domain (rest looked up from reference TRBV12-5 and TRBJ2-7): DARVTQTPRHKVTEMGQEVTMRCQPILGHNTVFWYRQTMMQGLELLAYFRNRAPLDDSGMPKDRFSAEMPDATLATLKIQPSEPRDSAVYFCASGLLHEQYFGPGTRLTVT.